The clone carrying this TCR beta chain was observed many times. Antigen unknown. Unique molecular identifiers were incorporated during preparation of the TCRbeta library. In TCRdb, the PCR reads were re-called with MiXCR into one record per CDR3 protein. The sample contains about 300,000 distinct CDR3 sequences, roughly 8.2% of which appear only once. The data originate from a study of T-cell reconstitution after alpha-beta-depleted transplantation in children. The study's findings and limits: Surviving recipient T cells and thymic progenitors produced the high day-60 TCRbeta diversity seen in some patients. It was newly produced T cells that mostly accounted for T-cell counts and diversity one year after transplant. After transplant, at about two months, alpha-beta T cells were reportedly derived from several hundred expanded graft clones.

This CDR3 is 19 amino acids long. Germline trimming cut 3 bases from V and 1 base from J; bases unmatched to any gene: 14. This chain joins TRBV12-3 or TRBV12-4 and TRBJ1-1; 10 nucleotides align to TRBD1. The material sequenced was peripheral blood, taken 360 days after TCRalphabeta/CD19-depleted stem cell transplant. The TCR was taken from a female patient between 2 and 15 years old who had a stem cell transplant for Fanconi anemia, so the T cells may come from the graft donor. CDR3 DNA sequence: TGTGCCAGCAGTTTCGGTTCTACCGGGACAGGGGAGGAGAACACTGAAGCTTTCTTT. It is translated as CASSFGSTGTGEENTEAFF.